Sample share makes the clone carrying this T cell receptor (beta chain) medium-sized (0.01 to 0.1%). Its antigen is unknown. Multiplex touch-down PCR with TRB-A/B primers amplified rearranged V-D-J TRB sequences. TCRdb fed the multiplex PCR reads into MiXCR, producing one record per CDR3 protein. The top ten hold around 10% of the sample, which has fewer than 9,000 distinct CDR3 sequences, 32% seen once. The sample comes from a study of T cell repertoires in aging, cancer and after chemotherapy. The germline CDR1 and CDR2 sequences are LNHDA and SQIVND (reference sequence). The V end lost 3 bases, the J end lost 0 bases, and 5 bases lay between the germline ends. The CDR3 consists of 13 residues. The template was genomic DNA from peripheral blood, not RNA. Overall study findings and caveats: In healthy donors, age-related TCR diversity loss mainly reflected lost richness. Compared with age-matched healthy donors, untreated hematological or solid cancer patients showed higher blood TCR clonality. Rebound thymic output was suggested by rising median generation probability during chemotherapy in each cancer cohort.

The sequencing sample was made of blood. V is TRBV19 and J is TRBJ1-2; no reliable D call. This receptor was taken from a human donor in good health. The CDR3: CASSILTNYGYTF. The CDR3 nucleotides read TGTGCCAGTAGTATTTTGACTAACTATGGCTACACCTTC. Full variable domain (remainder filled in from reference TRBV19 and TRBJ1-2): DGGITQSPKYLFRKEGQNVTLSCEQNLNHDAMYWYRQDPGQGLRLIYYSQIVNDFQKGDIAEGYSVSREKKESFPLTVTSAQKNPTAFYLCASSILTNYGYTFGSGTRLTVV.